Shown below are 23 T cell receptor beta chains from a single sample sequenced in a study of blood T cell repertoires in COVID-19. Sequenced by immunoSEQ multiplex PCR; TCRdb stores in-frame clones only, minus some. Here the sample spans fewer than 250,000 clones, 83% being singletons. Sample: PBMCs or T cells enriched from blood (not recorded which). The receptor set was obtained from a woman aged 45-60 years who had been exposed to COVID-19.

V and J are TRBV30 and TRBJ1-3; TRBD1 aligns across 8 bases. Trimming at V came to 5 bases and at J to 0 bases, leaving 0 bases not matched to a gene. CDR3 length: 13 amino acids. Per the germline V gene, CDR1 is GTSNPN and CDR2 is SVGIG (reference sequence). The CDR3 DNA is TGTGCCTGGGGACAGGGCTCTGGAAACACCATATATTTT. Amino acid sequence: CAWGQGSGNTIYF.

The V and J genes are TRBV7-2 and TRBJ1-1; no reliable D call. V lost 5 bases and J lost 4, with 20 bases in between. CDR3 length: 16 amino acids. Germline lookup yields CDR1 SGHTA and CDR2 FQGNSA. The CDR3 spells CASSPIAAAAGTEAFF. The DNA of the CDR3 is TGTGCCAGCAGCCCAATTGCGGCAGCAGCCGGCACTGAAGCTTTCTTT. Based on the CDR3 plus reference TRBV7-2 and TRBJ1-1, the full variable domain is GAGVSQSPSNKVTEKGKDVELRCDPISGHTALYWYRQSLGQGLEFLIYFQGNSAPDKSGLPSDRFSAERTGGSVSTLTIQRTQQEDSAVYLCASSPIAAAAGTEAFFGQGTRLTVV.

The V and J genes are TRBV27 and TRBJ2-5; 16 bases agree with TRBD2. The CDR3 consists of 17 residues. The V gene end was trimmed by 4 bases and the J gene end by 5 bases; junction bases not matched to a gene: 7. Germline V lookup: CDR1 MNHEY, CDR2 SMNVEV (reference sequence). Here the CDR3 DNA reads TGTGCCAGCAGTTCCCCGGGACTAGCGGGGGGGTACGAGACCCAGTACTTC. Its protein is CASSSPGLAGGYETQYF.

This sequence joins TRBV10-3 and TRBJ1-1; the match to TRBD1 covers 7 bases. Trimming at V came to 4 bases and at J to 9 bases, leaving 5 bases not matched to a gene. CDR3 length: 12 amino acids. Germline V gene lookup returns CDR1 ENHRY and CDR2 SYGVKD. The CDR3 DNA reads TGTGCCATCAGTGCCGGGACAGCCAAAGCTTTCTTT. It codes for CAISAGTAKAFF.

This rearrangement joins TRBV12-3 or TRBV12-4 to TRBJ1-2; a possible D gene is TRBD1 (6 bases). V was shortened by 5 bases and J by 4 bases, with 11 bases between the two germline ends. The CDR3 is 13 residues long. For the CDR3, the DNA is TGTGCCAGCAGTGTCGGACAGTTCTATGGCTACACCTTC. Amino acid sequence: CASSVGQFYGYTF.

This clone was detected only a few times. The genes are TRBV7-9 and TRBJ1-1; D is undetermined. CDR3 length: 12 amino acids. Germline CDR1 and CDR2: SEHNR and FQNEAQ (reference sequence). The V end was cut by 5 bases, the J end by 6 bases, with 10 bases between. Here the CDR3 reads CASSPQSAEAFF. The CDR3, as DNA: TGTGCCAGCAGCCCCCAGAGCGCTGAAGCTTTCTTT. The whole variable domain, remainder taken from reference TRBV7-9 and TRBJ1-1, is DTGVSQNPRHKITKRGQNVTFRCDPISEHNRLYWYRQTLGQGPEFLTYFQNEAQLEKSRLLSDRFSAERPKGSFSTLEIQRTEQGDSAMYLCASSPQSAEAFFGQGTRLTVV.

This clone has a handful of counts. The chain carries TRBV5-1 and TRBJ2-5; the match to TRBD1 covers 10 bases. Trimming took 4 bases from V and 2 from J; bases not matched to a gene: 2. Germline lookup yields CDR1 SGHRS and CDR2 YFSETQ. This CDR3 region has 14 residues. CDR3 coding DNA: TGCGCCAGCAGCAAGGACAGGGGGCAAGAGACCCAGTACTTC. It yields the protein CASSKDRGQETQYF.

This clone was counted once. The genes are TRBV4-3 and TRBJ1-2; D gene uncertain. CDR3 length equals 13 residues. In germline, CDR1 is LGHNA, CDR2 YSLEER. V was cut by 1 base and J by 2 bases, with 5 bases left in between. The CDR3 DNA reads as TGCGCCAGCAGCCAAGGGAGGAACTATGGCTACACCTTC. Protein product: CASSQGRNYGYTF.

The chain employs TRBV7-2 and TRBJ2-3; 11 bases match TRBD2. CDR3 length equals 16 residues. Germline trimming cut 5 bases from V and 2 bases from J; bases unmatched to any gene: 6. Germline lookup yields CDR1 SGHTA and CDR2 FQGNSA. The CDR3 region has the DNA TGTGCCAGCAGCCCTATAGCGGGGGGGATCACAGATACGCAGTATTTT. Translating it yields CASSPIAGGITDTQYF.

The chain links TRBV27 to TRBJ1-5; a weak D match, TRBD1 (5 bases). From germline, CDR1 is MNHEY and CDR2 SMNVEV (reference sequence). V shed 6 bases and J shed 5 bases, with 17 bases lying between them. This CDR3 has 15 residues. The CDR3 DNA reads as TGTGCCAGCAGCCTCACGGGGGGGGGACATCAGCCCCAGCATTTT. It is translated as CASSLTGGGHQPQHF.

J is TRBJ2-7 and V is TRBV19; TRBD2 matches 8 bases. Germline V gives CDR1 LNHDA, CDR2 SQIVND (reference sequence). V lost 3 bases, J lost 2 bases, and 6 bases stayed unmatched. The CDR3 runs 15 residues. The CDR3 region is CASSMRGDSAYEQYF. DNA for the CDR3: TGTGCCAGTAGTATGCGGGGGGACTCTGCCTACGAGCAGTACTTC.

This chain links TRBV30 with TRBJ2-1; possible D gene TRBD2, 5 bases. Germline V lookup: CDR1 GTSNPN, CDR2 SVGIG (reference sequence). V gave up 2 bases and J gave up 1 base, with 12 bases separating them. The CDR3 is 15 residues long. The CDR3 DNA sequence: TGTGCCTGGAGTATCCCCCCGGGGTCCTACAATGAGCAGTTCTTC. The encoded protein is CAWSIPPGSYNEQFF.

The genes are TRBV5-1 and TRBJ2-2; D possibly corresponds to TRBD1 (6 bases). Looked up from germline, CDR1 is SGHRS and CDR2 is YFSETQ. This CDR3 spans 16 amino acids. V shed 5 bases and J shed 0 bases, with 14 bases lying between them. CDR3 nucleotides: TGCGCCAGCAGTACACAGGGCCTCGCGAACACCGGGGAGCTGTTTTTT. It encodes CASSTQGLANTGELFF.

The chain uses TRBV9 and TRBJ1-1, with a possible D match to TRBD1 (5 bases). Germline CDR1 and CDR2: SGDLS and YYNGEE. Trimming shortened V by 0 bases and J by 4 bases, and 16 bases separated the two germline ends. The CDR3 sequence is 16 residues long. CDR3 in DNA: TGTGCCAGCAGCGTAGGGTTGGGGCCGGGGGGCACTGAAGCTTTCTTT. This gives the protein CASSVGLGPGGTEAFF.

The rearrangement uses TRBV3-1 (or the pseudogene TRBV3-2) and TRBJ2-7; 9 positions agree with TRBD2. CDR1 is LGHDT, CDR2 YNNKEL, per germline (reference sequence). With V trimmed by 4 bases and J by 4 bases, 5 bases remained unmatched. This CDR3 contains 14 residues. DNA for the CDR3: TGTGCCAGCAGCCTCAAGCGGGGGGCTTACGAGCAGTACTTC. Translation gives CASSLKRGAYEQYF.

The rearrangement links TRBV29-1 to TRBJ1-5; D might be TRBD1 (5 bases). The CDR3 runs 15 residues. CDR1 and CDR2 from the germline V gene are SQVTM and ANQGSEA. V was cut by 1 base and J by 3 bases, with 13 bases left in between. CDR3 in amino acids: CSVEGVDTVNQPQHF. CDR3 DNA sequence: TGCAGCGTTGAAGGGGTGGACACTGTCAATCAGCCCCAGCATTTT.

This clone was found many times. The J gene is TRBJ2-3, the V gene TRBV7-9, with D perhaps matching TRBD1 (5 bases). Looked up from germline, CDR1 is SEHNR and CDR2 is FQNEAQ (reference sequence). V lost 4 bases, J lost 3 bases, and 8 bases lay in between. This CDR3 region has 13 residues. The CDR3 DNA is TGTGCCAGCAGCTCCCGACAGACAGATACGCAGTATTTT. Translating gives CASSSRQTDTQYF.

CDR3 amino acids: CAWSRTSGSTDTQYF. The DNA for the CDR3 is TGTGCCTGGAGTCGGACTAGCGGGAGCACAGATACGCAGTATTTT. The chain links TRBV30 to TRBJ2-3; TRBD2 matches at 11 bases. J gave up 0 bases and V 2 bases, and 1 base lay outside the gene matches. Germline CDR1 and CDR2: GTSNPN and SVGIG (reference sequence). The length of the CDR3 is 15 residues. The complete variable domain, with remaining parts taken from reference TRBV30 and TRBJ2-3, reads SQTIHQWPATLVQPVGSPLSLECTVEGTSNPNLYWYRQAAGRGLQLLFYSVGIGQISSEVPQNLSASRPQDRQFILSSKKLLLSDSGFYLCAWSRTSGSTDTQYFGPGTRLTVL.

The chain couples TRBV19 to TRBJ1-5, with 8 bases matching TRBD1. The CDR3 has 13 residues. The trim removed 4 bases at V and 5 bases at J, leaving 1 base unmatched. From germline, CDR1 is LNHDA and CDR2 SQIVND (reference sequence). For the CDR3, the DNA is TGTGCCAGTAGTACGGACAGGGATCAGCCCCAGCATTTT. Its translation: CASSTDRDQPQHF.

The chain joins TRBV2 to TRBJ1-1, with a tentative D call TRBD1 (5 bases). Germline CDR1 is SNHLY and CDR2 is FYNNEI. V dropped 3 bases and J dropped 3 bases, with 11 bases sitting between them. The CDR3 totals 14 residues. The CDR3: CASSDRAGDTEAFF. CDR3 DNA sequence: TGTGCCAGCAGTGACAGGGCTGGGGACACTGAAGCTTTCTTT.

The rearrangement links TRBV11-2 to TRBJ1-2; 11 bases line up with TRBD1. Per germline, CDR1 SGHAT and CDR2 FQNNGV. Trimming at V came to 4 bases and at J to 4 bases, leaving 5 bases not matched to a gene. This CDR3 contains 15 residues. Here the CDR3 reads CASSWTGGASYGYTF. CDR3 nucleotide sequence: TGTGCCAGCAGCTGGACAGGGGGCGCCTCCTATGGCTACACCTTC.

The rearrangement links TRBV25-1 to TRBJ1-2; the match to TRBD1 covers 7 bases. Germline CDR1 MGHDK, CDR2 SYGVNS. Trimming took 5 bases from V and 2 from J; bases not matched to a gene: 8. The CDR3 is made up of 15 amino acids. The DNA for the CDR3 is TGTGCCAGCAGTCCTCATACAGGGGTCAACTATGGCTACACCTTC. It specifies CASSPHTGVNYGYTF.

Ten or more counts support this clone. This chain links TRBV7-2 with TRBJ2-1; 7 bases agree with TRBD2. This CDR3 region has 14 residues. After removal of 0 bases from V and 4 bases from J, the junction contained 0 bases not matched to a gene. The germline V gene encodes CDR1 SGHTA and CDR2 FQGNSA. In DNA, the CDR3 is TGTGCCAGCAGCTTAGCGGGGGGGTACAATGAGCAGTTCTTC. Protein product: CASSLAGGYNEQFF.